This T cell receptor (beta chain) is drawn from a study of CD8 T cells in Susac syndrome. Study-level points and caveats: The study acknowledged a relatively small number of individuals in its TCR sequencing and HLA analysis.

Worth noting for this clonotype: Its matching antigen is unknown.

Reverse transcription used roughly 0.5 to 1 ug RNA and random hexamers. One entry per CDR3 protein results from TCRdb running MiXCR on the immunoSEQ multiplex PCR reads. In the table there are 65,000 to 75,000 distinct CDR3 sequences, just under 95% of which are singletons. As controls, healthy donors matched for age and sex were used. The sample consisted of CD8+ T cells from PBMCs. This sequence originates from a human donor in good health.

CDR3 in amino acids: CASSLGTADNEKLFF. CDR3 coding DNA: TGTGCCAGCAGCCTCGGGACAGCGGACAATGAAAAACTGTTTTTT. The chain joins TRBV7-9 to TRBJ1-4, with TRBD1 matching over 7 bases. CDR1 and CDR2 (germline): SEHNR, FQNEAQ (reference sequence). The CDR3 totals 15 residues. After removal of 5 bases from V and 5 bases from J, the junction contained 8 bases not matched to a gene.